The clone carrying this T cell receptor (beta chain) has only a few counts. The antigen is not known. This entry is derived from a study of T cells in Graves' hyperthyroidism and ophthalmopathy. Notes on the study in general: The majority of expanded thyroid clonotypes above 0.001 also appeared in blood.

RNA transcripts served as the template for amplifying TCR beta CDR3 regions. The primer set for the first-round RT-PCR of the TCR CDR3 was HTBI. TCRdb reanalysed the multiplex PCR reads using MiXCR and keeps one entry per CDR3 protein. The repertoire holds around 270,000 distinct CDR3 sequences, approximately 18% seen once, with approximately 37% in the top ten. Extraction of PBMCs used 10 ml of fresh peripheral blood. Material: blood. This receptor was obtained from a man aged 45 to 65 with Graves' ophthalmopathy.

The CDR3 here is CASSKTSSYEQYF. The CDR3 nucleotides read TGTGCCAGCAGCAAGACTAGTTCCTACGAGCAGTACTTC. The chain carries TRBV3-1 and TRBJ2-7; weak D call: TRBD2 (6 bases). V was pared by 5 bases and J by 1 base, with 9 bases between. The CDR3 is 13 residues long. Per the germline V gene, CDR1 is LGHDT and CDR2 is YNNKEL (reference sequence).